Listed below are T cell receptor beta chains from one sample, sequenced in a study of T cell responses to AZD1222 COVID-19 vaccine. Generated by immunoSEQ multiplex PCR, the TCRdb table keeps only in-frame clones and is missing some. Of about 120,000 clones in the sample, about 90% were seen once. The material was peripheral blood, obtained 28 days after the second AZD1222 dose. The origin of the receptors is an adult who received the AZD1222 COVID-19 vaccine. Each CDR3 is given with its conserved first and last residue. Fields, in order: V gene, D gene, clone size, J gene, CDR3 protein, CDR3 DNA. D genes are given only for firm matches. Not all rows give a size; the values are once, few, many and, for expanded clones, a class.

V: TRBV10-3; D: .; size: .; J: TRBJ2-5; CDR3: CAISESLAAQETQYF; DNA: TGTGCCATCAGTGAGTCGTTGGCAGCCCAAGAGACCCAGTACTTC
V: TRBV18; D: .; size: .; J: TRBJ2-3; CDR3: CASSPSLTDTQYF; DNA: TGTGCCAGCTCACCCTCCCTGACAGATACGCAGTATTTT
V: TRBV19; D: .; size: once; J: TRBJ1-5; CDR3: CASSITGPQHF; DNA: TGTGCCAGTAGTATTACGGGGCCCCAGCATTTT
V: TRBV21-1; D: .; size: .; J: TRBJ1-5; CDR3: CASSRPGGGFVQPQHF; DNA: TGTGCCAGCAGCAGACCCGGGGGAGGCTTCGTGCAGCCCCAGCATTTT
V: TRBV7-2; D: TRBD2; size: .; J: TRBJ2-1; CDR3: CASRPSGGGYNEQFF; DNA: TGTGCCAGCAGACCTAGCGGGGGGGGATACAATGAGCAGTTCTTC
V: TRBV27; D: TRBD1; size: .; J: TRBJ1-1; CDR3: CASSLSTGVTEAFF; DNA: TGTGCCAGCAGTTTGTCGACAGGGGTCACTGAAGCTTTCTTT
V: TRBV9; D: .; size: .; J: TRBJ2-2; CDR3: CASSVGSTARSGELFF; DNA: TGTGCCAGCAGCGTAGGGTCGACCGCGAGATCCGGGGAGCTGTTTTTT
V: TRBV5-8; D: TRBD2; size: .; J: TRBJ2-2; CDR3: CASSWGLAGSNTGELFF; DNA: TGTGCCAGCAGCTGGGGACTAGCGGGATCGAACACCGGGGAGCTGTTTTTT
V: TRBV14; D: .; size: .; J: TRBJ1-1; CDR3: CASSRRTDSDLLGTEAFF; DNA: TGTGCCAGCAGCCGACGCACGGACAGCGACCTCTTAGGCACTGAAGCTTTCTTT
V: TRBV15; D: .; size: .; J: TRBJ2-1; CDR3: CATSFPSGYNEQFF; DNA: TGTGCCACCAGCTTTCCCTCGGGCTACAATGAGCAGTTCTTC
V: TRBV6-5; D: .; size: .; J: TRBJ2-5; CDR3: CASRQGAQETQYF; DNA: TGTGCCAGCAGACAGGGCGCTCAAGAGACCCAGTACTTC
V: TRBV9; D: .; size: .; J: TRBJ1-3; CDR3: CASSAREVSGNTIYF; DNA: TGTGCCAGCAGCGCCAGGGAGGTCTCTGGAAACACCATATATTTT
V: TRBV18; D: TRBD2; size: .; J: TRBJ2-7; CDR3: CASSPMVTSGRTGLLEQYF; DNA: TGTGCCAGCTCACCAATGGTCACTAGCGGGCGGACCGGCCTGCTGGAGCAGTACTTC
V: TRBV19; D: TRBD1; size: .; J: TRBJ1-4; CDR3: CASSLRTGHEKLFF; DNA: TGTGCCAGTAGTCTACGGACAGGGCATGAAAAACTGTTTTTT
V: TRBV12-3/TRBV12-4; D: .; size: .; J: TRBJ1-3; CDR3: CASSRTYLDTIYF; DNA: TGTGCCAGCAGCCGTACATATTTAGACACCATATATTTT
V: TRBV6-1; D: TRBD1; size: .; J: TRBJ1-2; CDR3: CASSDRDRLNYGYTF; DNA: TGTGCCAGCAGTGATCGGGACAGACTGAACTATGGCTACACCTTC
V: TRBV9; D: .; size: .; J: TRBJ2-7; CDR3: CASSVDRDFSYEQYF; DNA: TGTGCCAGCAGCGTAGATCGGGACTTCTCCTACGAGCAGTACTTC
V: TRBV5-1; D: TRBD2; size: .; J: TRBJ2-5; CDR3: CASSWNLGTSGGKTQYF; DNA: TGCGCCAGCAGCTGGAACCTAGGGACTAGCGGGGGGAAGACCCAGTACTTC
V: TRBV11-3; D: .; size: .; J: TRBJ2-2; CDR3: CASSLGVGGAGELFF; DNA: TGTGCCAGCAGCTTGGGAGTAGGGGGGGCCGGGGAGCTGTTTTTT
V: TRBV12-3/TRBV12-4; D: .; size: .; J: TRBJ2-1; CDR3: CASSLSGSAEQFF; DNA: TGTGCCAGCAGTTTATCCGGTAGCGCTGAGCAGTTCTTC
V: TRBV11-3; D: .; size: .; J: TRBJ1-3; CDR3: CASSPGSPGNTIYF; DNA: TGTGCCAGCAGCCCTGGGTCACCTGGAAACACCATATATTTT
V: TRBV5-1; D: .; size: .; J: TRBJ1-1; CDR3: CASSLAVLSGTEAFF; DNA: TGCGCCAGCAGCTTGGCCGTGTTAAGCGGGACTGAAGCTTTCTTT
V: TRBV27; D: .; size: .; J: TRBJ1-2; CDR3: CASSPQDSSYGYTF; DNA: TGTGCCAGCAGTCCTCAAGACAGCTCTTATGGCTACACCTTC
V: TRBV7-2; D: TRBD2; size: few; J: TRBJ2-5; CDR3: CASSLGLAGAQETQYF; DNA: TGTGCCAGCAGCTTGGGGCTAGCGGGGGCTCAAGAGACCCAGTACTTC
V: TRBV9; D: .; size: .; J: TRBJ2-2; CDR3: CASSTNALHDANTGELFF; DNA: TGTGCCAGCAGCACCAACGCCTTGCATGACGCGAACACCGGGGAGCTGTTTTTT
V: TRBV4-3; D: .; size: .; J: TRBJ2-1; CDR3: CASSQRRGNEQFF; DNA: TGCGCCAGCAGCCAAAGAAGGGGGAATGAGCAGTTCTTC
V: TRBV18; D: TRBD1; size: .; J: TRBJ2-1; CDR3: CASSPSTGGVEQFF; DNA: TGTGCCAGCTCACCTTCGACAGGGGGCGTTGAGCAGTTCTTC
V: TRBV19; D: TRBD2; size: .; J: TRBJ2-5; CDR3: CASSLASGETQYF; DNA: TGTGCCAGTAGTCTGGCTAGCGGGGAGACCCAGTACTTC
V: TRBV2; D: TRBD1; size: .; J: TRBJ1-2; CDR3: CASIIQGLYGYTF; DNA: TGTGCCAGCATTATACAGGGGCTCTATGGCTACACCTTC
V: TRBV11-2; D: .; size: .; J: TRBJ1-1; CDR3: CASSLTGTSPNTEAFF; DNA: TGTGCCAGCAGCTTGACAGGTACCAGCCCCAACACTGAAGCTTTCTTT
V: TRBV12-3/TRBV12-4; D: .; size: .; J: TRBJ2-7; CDR3: CASRPGAREQYF; DNA: TGTGCCAGCAGACCGGGAGCTCGGGAGCAGTACTTC
V: TRBV7-9; D: .; size: .; J: TRBJ2-7; CDR3: CASSLKGSYEQYF; DNA: TGTGCCAGCAGCTTAAAGGGCTCCTACGAGCAGTACTTC
V: TRBV7-3; D: TRBD1; size: .; J: TRBJ2-1; CDR3: CASSLVPIGGDEQFF; DNA: TGTGCCAGCAGCTTAGTTCCGATAGGGGGCGATGAGCAGTTCTTC
V: TRBV30; D: TRBD1; size: once; J: TRBJ2-7; CDR3: CAWATGGPYEQYF; DNA: TGTGCCTGGGCAACAGGGGGCCCCTACGAGCAGTACTTC
V: TRBV29-1; D: .; size: .; J: TRBJ1-1; CDR3: CSAALVNTEAFF; DNA: TGCAGCGCAGCGTTGGTAAATACTGAAGCTTTCTTT
V: TRBV6-1; D: TRBD1; size: .; J: TRBJ1-1; CDR3: CASSDPGRGTGTEAFF; DNA: TGTGCCAGCAGTGATCCCGGTAGAGGGACAGGGACTGAAGCTTTCTTT
V: TRBV9; D: .; size: .; J: TRBJ1-6; CDR3: CASSVGGKGSPLHF; DNA: TGTGCCAGCAGCGTAGGAGGAAAGGGTTCACCCCTCCACTTT
V: TRBV7-9; D: TRBD1; size: .; J: TRBJ1-1; CDR3: CASSPQQGANTEAFF; DNA: TGTGCCAGCAGCCCGCAACAGGGGGCGAACACTGAAGCTTTCTTT
V: TRBV6-2/TRBV6-3; D: .; size: once; J: TRBJ1-2; CDR3: CASSPMKTGRSYGYTF; DNA: TGTGCCAGCAGTCCCATGAAAACGGGACGGTCCTATGGCTACACCTTC